Below are 9 T cell receptor beta chains sequenced from a single sample in a study of cytomegalovirus exposure and HLA in healthy donors. Profiling relied on immunoSEQ multiplex PCR, and the TCRdb table lists in-frame clones only, not all of them. The sample consists of about 120,000 clones, about nine tenths of them appearing once. Sequenced sample: PBMCs. These TCRs come from a woman aged 18-29 years in good health and CMV-seronegative.

The chain couples TRBV6-5 to TRBJ2-2; no clear D. V dropped 7 bases and J dropped 4 bases, with 13 bases sitting between them. The germline V gene has CDR1 MNHEY and CDR2 SVGAGI. This CDR3 region has 14 residues. Here the CDR3 DNA reads TGTGCCAGCATACCCTCGACTGGCACCGGGGAGCTGTTTTTT. It yields the protein CASIPSTGTGELFF.

This clone was picked up one time. The chain recombines TRBV11-2 with TRBJ2-7; 7 nucleotides line up with TRBD1. The J segment lost 7 bases and the V segment lost 6 bases, leaving 9 bases of the junction unmatched. This CDR3 region has 13 residues. The V gene's germline CDR1 is SGHAT and CDR2 FQNNGV. The CDR3 DNA sequence: TGTGCCAGCAGTTCAGGGACAGCCGGGGAGCAGTACTTC. Amino acids: CASSSGTAGEQYF.

The chain is built from TRBV5-1 and TRBJ2-7, with 12 bases fitting TRBD2. This CDR3 has 14 amino acids. The junction had 1 base not matched to a gene; V was cut back by 4 bases and J by 2 bases. The germline V gene has CDR1 SGHRS and CDR2 YFSETQ. Here the CDR3 DNA reads TGCGCCAGCAGCCCTAGCGGGAGGGCCTACGAGCAGTACTTC. It specifies CASSPSGRAYEQYF.

The J gene is TRBJ2-7, the V gene TRBV7-9; a possible D gene is TRBD2 (6 bases). The germline CDR1 and CDR2 sequences are SEHNR and FQNEAQ (reference sequence). The V end lost 2 bases, the J end lost 12 bases, and 17 bases lay between the germline ends. This CDR3 is built from 13 residues. The chain's CDR3 is CASSLMERGLWYF. The CDR3 nucleotides read TGTGCCAGCAGCTTAATGGAGAGGGGACTGTGGTACTTC.

V usage is TRBV2 and J usage is TRBJ1-5; unclear D gene. CDR3 length: 13 amino acids. V was pared by 6 bases and J by 16 bases, with 22 bases between. Germline values: CDR1 SNHLY, CDR2 FYNNEI. The CDR3 here is CASSPARIEARHF. CDR3 bases: TGTGCCAGCAGCCCCGCCCGAATTGAGGCGAGACATTTT.

The chain carries TRBV19 and TRBJ1-1; 8 bases agree with TRBD1. The CDR3 spans 13 residues. Per germline, CDR1 LNHDA and CDR2 SQIVND (reference sequence). Trimming removed 5 bases from V and 6 bases from J; junction bases left unmatched: 5. The CDR3 sequence is CASSYRGWAEAFF. Here the CDR3 DNA reads TGTGCCAGTAGTTACAGGGGGTGGGCTGAAGCTTTCTTT.

This chain joins TRBV6-1 and TRBJ2-3; a weak D match, TRBD2 (6 bases). The germline V and J ends were trimmed by 4 bases and 1 base, with 15 bases remaining between them. This CDR3 spans 16 amino acids. Looked up from germline, CDR1 is MNHNS and CDR2 is SASEGT. The CDR3 is CASSGWGKRGTDTQYF. CDR3 coding DNA: TGTGCCAGCAGTGGTTGGGGGAAGCGGGGCACAGATACGCAGTATTTT.

The V gene is TRBV27, the J gene TRBJ1-4; D may be TRBD1 (6 bases). The CDR3 runs to 14 residues. Trimming removed 4 bases from V and 7 bases from J, with 13 bases in between. The V gene's germline CDR1 is MNHEY and CDR2 SMNVEV (reference sequence). Here the CDR3 DNA reads TGTGCCAGCAGTTCCCAGGGGCCGGGTGAAAAACTGTTTTTT. Its translation is CASSSQGPGEKLFF.

V and J are TRBV10-1 and TRBJ2-2; 12 positions agree with TRBD2. The CDR3 covers 16 residues. Germline values: CDR1 WNHNN, CDR2 SYGVQD (reference sequence). V was clipped by 5 bases and J by 6 bases; unmatched bases: 7. CDR3 bases: TGCGCCAGCAGTATAACGGGACTAGCGGGCCCCGGGGAGCTGTTTTTT. Encoded protein: CASSITGLAGPGELFF.